The rows below give T cell receptor beta chains drawn from one sample of a study of blood T cell repertoires in COVID-19. The assay was immunoSEQ multiplex PCR, and TCRdb's table has in-frame clones only and misses some. The sample includes under 300,000 clones, less than 85% of them seen just once. Sequenced sample: peripheral blood. The receptors derive from a woman over 75 with active or convalescent COVID-19. The CDR3 runs from the conserved cysteine through the conserved F or W. A D gene is named only where the DNA matches it firmly. Only some rows state a clone size, as once, few, many or a class for expanded clones.

V	size	J	D	DNA	CDR3
TRBV7-2	-	TRBJ2-1	-	TGTGCCAGCAACCCGCCAGGATACAATGAGCAGTTCTTC	CASNPPGYNEQFF
TRBV5-6	-	TRBJ2-7	-	TGTGCCAGCAGCTTGACACCCTTGCCCTCCTACGAGCAGTACTTC	CASSLTPLPSYEQYF
TRBV28	once	TRBJ1-2	-	TGTGCCAGCACAGACATTAACTATGGCTACACCTTC	CASTDINYGYTF
TRBV28	-	TRBJ1-5	-	TGTGCCAGCACCTTACCGGGTTTCAATCAGCCCCAGCATTTT	CASTLPGFNQPQHF
TRBV7-8	-	TRBJ2-5	-	TGTGCCAGCAGCCATCGAGACAGGGGACTACGAGAGACCCAGTACTTC	CASSHRDRGLRETQYF
TRBV19	-	TRBJ2-5	TRBD1	TGTGCCAGTAGCACGACAGGGTTTCGAGAAGAGACCCAGTACTTC	CASSTTGFREETQYF
TRBV7-9	-	TRBJ1-3	-	TGTGCCAGCAGCTCTGGACATATAAACACCATATATTTT	CASSSGHINTIYF
TRBV20-1	-	TRBJ2-1	TRBD2	TGCAGTGCTAGTCTCAGGCGGGAGGGGTACAATGAGCAGTTCTTC	CSASLRREGYNEQFF
TRBV9	-	TRBJ2-3	-	TGTGCCAGCAGCGTAGCCCGTAGCACAGATACGCAGTATTTT	CASSVARSTDTQYF
TRBV2	-	TRBJ2-1	TRBD2	TGTGCCAGCAGTCGAGCGGGGGGTAGCTACAATGAGCAGTTCTTC	CASSRAGGSYNEQFF
TRBV6-5	-	TRBJ1-2	TRBD1	TGTGCCAGCAGCAGACTTCAGGGGGCTGGCGGCTACACCTTC	CASSRLQGAGGYTF
TRBV5-1	many	TRBJ1-1	TRBD1	TGCGCCAGCAGCCCCGGGACAGGTAACACTGAAGCTTTCTTT	CASSPGTGNTEAFF
TRBV18	few	TRBJ2-7	-	TGTGCCAGCTCACCATCTCCCCAGCGCTTCCGCGAGCAGTACTTC	CASSPSPQRFREQYF
TRBV18	-	TRBJ2-6	-	TGTGCCAGCTCACCACAGAGGGCTGGGGCCAACGTCCTGACTTTC	CASSPQRAGANVLTF
TRBV29-1	-	TRBJ1-5	-	TGCAGCGTAACCCTTGGACAGAACAATCAGCCCCAGCATTTT	CSVTLGQNNQPQHF
TRBV10-3	-	TRBJ1-2	TRBD1	TGTGCCATCAGACCGGACAGGGCGGCAGGCTACACCTTC	CAIRPDRAAGYTF
TRBV4-2	-	TRBJ2-3	-	TGTGCCAGCAGCCAAGATCACCCCACCACTAATACGCAGTATTTT	CASSQDHPTTNTQYF
TRBV27	-	TRBJ1-4	TRBD1	TGTGCCAGCGGTAACAGGGGGTCGGTTGAAAAACTGTTTTTT	CASGNRGSVEKLFF
TRBV19	-	TRBJ1-5	TRBD1	TGTGCCAGTAGTATAGGGGACAGGGAGGCCAATCAGCCCCAGCATTTT	CASSIGDREANQPQHF
TRBV6-2/TRBV6-3	-	TRBJ1-5	TRBD1	TGTGCCAGCAGTTGGGGACAGATTGCGACGCCCCAGCATTTT	CASSWGQIATPQHF
TRBV7-2	-	TRBJ2-1	-	TGTGCCAGCAGCATCCAGGTTAATGAGCAGTTCTTC	CASSIQVNEQFF
TRBV28	-	TRBJ1-5	-	TGTGCCAGCAGTTCTAGTCATCAGCCCCAGCATTTT	CASSSSHQPQHF
TRBV24-1	-	TRBJ2-1	TRBD2	TGTGCCACCAGTGGCGCCGGGACTAGATCTTACAATGAGCAGTTCTTC	CATSGAGTRSYNEQFF
TRBV28	-	TRBJ2-1	-	TGTGCCAGCACCGGGAGACGGAATGAGCAGTTCTTC	CASTGRRNEQFF
TRBV10-3	-	TRBJ1-1	TRBD1	TGTGCCATCAGTGACGCACAGGGGAGCACTGAAGCTTTCTTT	CAISDAQGSTEAFF
TRBV21-1	-	TRBJ1-2	-	TGTGCCAGCAGGGAGGGGGCACGTGGCTACACCTTC	CASREGARGYTF